A single sample gave rise to the 15 T cell receptor beta chains below, sequenced in a study of T cells in Graves' hyperthyroidism and ophthalmopathy. TCR beta CDR3 regions were amplified from RNA. When the TCR CDR3 underwent first-round RT-PCR, the HTBI primer set was used. From the multiplex PCR reads, TCRdb called clonotypes with MiXCR, one entry per CDR3 protein. The top ten hold under 20% of the sample, which has 400,000 to 550,000 distinct CDR3 sequences, 13% to 15% seen once. Sequenced input: blood. These receptors were taken from a woman under 30 with Graves' hyperthyroidism.

The sample holds a few counts of this clonotype. V and J are TRBV30 and TRBJ2-7; 13 bases align to TRBD2. From germline, CDR1 is GTSNPN and CDR2 SVGIG (reference sequence). The CDR3 totals 12 residues. The V segment lost 5 bases and the J segment 9 bases; nucleotides outside the gene matches: 4. The CDR3 loop reads CAWGTSGNVQYF. The CDR3 bases are TGTGCCTGGGGGACTAGCGGGAATGTGCAGTACTTC.

As to this clonotype: Being one base from a much bigger clone, this may be a read error. The genes are TRBV30 and TRBJ1-3, with D uncertain. V was shortened by 1 base and J by 3 bases, with 7 bases between the two germline ends. CDR1 is GTSNPN and CDR2 is SVGIG in the germline V gene (reference sequence). CDR3 length: 13 residues. Here the CDR3 DNA reads TGTGCCTGGAGTGCCGGGTTTGGAAACACCATATATTTT. As protein: CAWSAGFGNTIYF.

This clonotype was seen many times. This chain joins TRBV27 and TRBJ2-4, with D possibly matching TRBD1 (5 bases). CDR3 length: 16 residues. Germline V gene lookup returns CDR1 MNHEY and CDR2 SMNVEV (reference sequence). Between the trimmed V and J ends, which lost 5 bases and 2 bases, there was a span of 16 bases. The CDR3 DNA follows: TGTGCCAGCAGTGACCAAGGGTACAGGTCCAAAAACATTCAGTACTTC. It yields the protein CASSDQGYRSKNIQYF.

V is TRBV7-9 and J is TRBJ1-3, with D tentatively TRBD1 (5 bases). This CDR3 is built from 14 residues. Trimming took off 5 bases at V and 0 bases at J, with 8 bases between the two ends. Germline lookup yields CDR1 SEHNR and CDR2 FQNEAQ (reference sequence). CDR3 amino acids: CASSHGGSGNTIYF. The DNA for the CDR3 is TGTGCCAGCAGCCATGGGGGCTCTGGAAACACCATATATTTT.

This clonotype was seen many times. The rearrangement links TRBV27 to TRBJ2-5; tentative D call: TRBD1 (5 bases). Trimming left V 6 bases short and J 9 bases short, with 26 bases between. The CDR3 runs to 16 residues. The germline V gene has CDR1 MNHEY and CDR2 SMNVEV (reference sequence). Here the CDR3 DNA reads TGTGCCAGCAGCGGAATCCAACAGTTAGGGGTTAGGGCCCAGTACTTC. Its translation: CASSGIQQLGVRAQYF.

This chain joins TRBV7-9 and TRBJ2-3; possibly TRBD2 for D (6 bases). V shed 5 bases and J shed 1 base, with 16 bases lying between them. The length of the CDR3 is 16 residues. CDR1 is SEHNR and CDR2 is FQNEAQ in the germline V gene (reference sequence). CDR3: CASSPGSGEGTDTQYF. CDR3 bases: TGTGCCAGCAGCCCCGGGAGCGGAGAGGGCACAGATACGCAGTATTTT.

This clonotype was counted only a few times. The chain joins TRBV4-1 to TRBJ2-5, with D possibly being TRBD1 (5 bases). Germline values: CDR1 MGHRA, CDR2 YSYEKL. The CDR3 sequence is 13 residues long. V lost 5 bases to trimming and J lost 4 bases, with 11 bases between them. CDR3 in DNA: TGCGCCAGCAGCTTTCAGGGTGGAGAGACCCAGTACTTC. Translated, it gives CASSFQGGETQYF.

This clonotype was recorded many times. This chain joins TRBV20-1 and TRBJ2-5, with a tentative D call TRBD2 (5 bases). V lost 3 bases to trimming and J lost 1 base, with 9 bases between them. The CDR3 extends over 13 amino acids. The germline V gene encodes CDR1 DFQATT and CDR2 SNEGSKA (reference sequence). CDR3 sequence (DNA): TGCAGTGCTAGTCCCAGCGGCCAAGAGACCCAGTACTTC. Its protein is CSASPSGQETQYF.

The gene calls are TRBV7-9 and TRBJ1-2; 7 nucleotides line up with TRBD1. The CDR3 contains 15 residues. The ends lost 4 bases at V and 4 bases at J; junction bases unmatched: 9. The germline V gene encodes CDR1 SEHNR and CDR2 FQNEAQ (reference sequence). Written as DNA, the CDR3 is TGTGCCAGCAGCTACCTCGACAGGGTTCTCTATGGCTACACCTTC. Residues: CASSYLDRVLYGYTF.

This clonotype was observed at least ten times. V is TRBV24-1 and J is TRBJ2-1, with 9 bases lining up with TRBD2. The length of the CDR3 is 13 residues. Germline V gives CDR1 KGHDR, CDR2 SFDVKD. J was trimmed by 5 bases and V by 9 bases; bases with no gene match: 4. The CDR3 region is CATGTSPHNEQFF. The CDR3 DNA reads as TGTGCCACCGGGACTAGCCCACACAATGAGCAGTTCTTC.

This clonotype was recorded a few times. A single base separates this from a much larger clone, so it may be a read error. The chain couples TRBV28 to TRBJ2-7; 9 bases match TRBD2. CDR3 length equals 15 residues. With V trimmed by 0 bases and J by 4 bases, 4 bases remained unmatched. Germline lookup yields CDR1 MDHEN and CDR2 SYDVKM. The CDR3 DNA reads as TGTGCCAGCAGTTTATGGTCTAGCGGGGTATACGAGCAGTACTTC. This translates into CASSLWSSGVYEQYF. Combining the CDR3 with reference TRBV28 and TRBJ2-7 gives the whole variable domain DVKVTQSSRYLVKRTGEKVFLECVQDMDHENMFWYRQDPGLGLRLIYFSYDVKMKEKGDIPEGYSVSREKKERFSLILESASTNQTSMYLCASSLWSSGVYEQYFGPGTRLTVT.

This clonotype was picked up many times. The chain has TRBV12-3 or TRBV12-4 and TRBJ1-3; D might be TRBD1 (5 bases). V was shortened by 5 bases and J by 2 bases, with 19 bases between the two germline ends. This CDR3 is built from 17 residues. In DNA form, the CDR3 reads TGTGCCAGCAGTCCCCTAGAGGGACGAAGAGCTGGAAACACCATATATTTT. This translates into CASSPLEGRRAGNTIYF.

The table lists this clonotype with many counts. The V call is TRBV5-1, the J call TRBJ1-1; D gene unclear. Germline CDR1 SGHRS, CDR2 YFSETQ. Trimming stripped 0 bases from V and 5 bases from J, with 14 bases between. The CDR3 loop spans 15 amino acids. The CDR3, as DNA: TGCGCCAGCAGCTTGGCCTCCACCCTGGGGACTGAAGCTTTCTTT. This gives the protein CASSLASTLGTEAFF.

This clonotype was counted many times. This sequence joins TRBV2 and TRBJ2-3; the D is unclear. V was shortened by 8 bases and J by 0 bases, with 6 bases between the two germline ends. The CDR3 consists of 12 residues. Germline V gives CDR1 SNHLY, CDR2 FYNNEI. The CDR3 DNA reads TGTGCCAGCGGGCTGAGCACAGATACGCAGTATTTT. Residues: CASGLSTDTQYF.

In this sample, this clonotype turned up many times. The chain recombines TRBV6-5 with TRBJ1-1; D is ambiguous. The germline V gene encodes CDR1 MNHEY and CDR2 SVGAGI. CDR3 length equals 14 residues. Trimming removed 2 bases from V and 0 bases from J, with 7 bases in between. CDR3 loop: CASSYEPVNTEAFF. Written as DNA, the CDR3 is TGTGCCAGCAGTTACGAGCCGGTGAACACTGAAGCTTTCTTT.